This T cell receptor beta chain was sequenced during a study of shared clonotypes between healthy human individuals. Per the germline V gene, CDR1 is SGHAT and CDR2 is FQDESV (reference sequence). The CDR3 covers 17 residues. Trimming left V 1 base short and J 7 bases short, with 20 bases between. For this clone: A far larger clone lies a single base away; this is likely a read error. The identical CDR3 is also encoded by other nucleotide sequences in the sample.

Several immunoSEQ plates received, in even portions, the genomic DNA of each subset. Generated by immunoSEQ multiplex PCR, the TCRdb table keeps only in-frame clones and is missing some. The sample includes over 400,000 clones, about 84% of them seen just once. The sequencing input was PBMCs. The J gene is TRBJ1-3, the V gene TRBV11-1; D remains ambiguous. This receptor was taken from a woman aged 35 to 49 in good health. Some clones in this sample may be carry-over from other donors' samples. The DNA of the CDR3 is TGTGCCAGCAGCTTAGACGAGGGCGCGGTCGTCGGGAACACCATATATTTT. Protein: CASSLDEGAVVGNTIYF.